This T cell receptor beta chain was profiled in a study of blood T cell repertoires in COVID-19 (dated by TCRdb to 2019 to 2021). Study-wide context: Samples from collaborators originated in the United States, Italy and Spain and spanned both the acute and convalescent phases of COVID-19. The material from the prospective study consisted of cDNA or gDNA derived from T cells, B-cell-depleted T cells, or PBMCs. Subjects who had been exposed to COVID-19, were actively infected with it, or had recovered from it provided the deeply sampled blood TCRbeta repertoires that made up the dataset. A freely available public database, intended as a resource for researchers studying the immune response to SARS-CoV-2, is where the repertoires were released. The samples were drawn from two sources: the first 160 participants of the ongoing ImmuneRACE study, and 1,000 to 1,500 subjects contributed by 6 global collaborators. Sample metadata almost always included a de-identified subject ID, COVID-19 status, age in years and sex. Where available, HLA class I and class II types were obtained from metadata supplied by the sample provider rather than from assay-based typing. What the study reported, not specific to this receptor: The amount of clinical and demographic metadata varied by source and participant and was provided uncurated.

TCRbeta CDR3 regions were amplified from genomic DNA using the immunoSEQ Assay, a bias-controlled multiplex PCR. On the authors' methods: The number of nucleated cells in each sample was estimated by amplification of reference gene primers within the assay. To quantify the absolute abundance of each unique TCRbeta CDR3 rearrangement, sequence reads were collapsed and filtered. For each sample, productive Simpson clonality was calculated as the square root of Simpson's diversity index across productive rearrangements. Drawn from immuneACCESS, this table holds only the in-frame rearrangements with V and J called that TCRdb kept. Clones are partly lost; checked studies trace under half to an unresolved V gene and leave the rest unexplained. V, J and clone size reflect that table, while D and trimming were determined from the DNA. The sample has about 140,000 clones on record, over 60% of them singletons. The ten largest clones add up to 16% of the sample.

Collaborating institutions collected whole blood in K2EDTA tubes following their own protocols. For TCRbeta analysis, collaborators shipped samples in one of three forms: frozen whole blood, isolated PBMCs, or DNA extracted from either of those sample types. A single count supports this clone. Its antigen remains unidentified. No much larger clone exists at a distance of one base, and base qualities are not known. From the cysteine through the phenylalanine, the CDR3 covers 16 amino acids. CDR3 DNA is the only sequence kept; it has 48 bases, read in frame from the first base. From the germline V gene (reference sequence), CDR1 is PRHDT and CDR2 is FYEKMQ. The germline ends are 17 bases apart after V is trimmed by 2 bases and J by 6 bases.

Material for sequencing was peripheral blood. The TCR comes from a man aged 50 or older with acute or convalescent COVID-19. The chain is made from TRBV13 and TRBJ2-4; perhaps TRBD1 is the D gene, with 6 bases matching. The nucleotide sequence reads as follows: TGTGCCAGCAGCTTAAACCTCCAGGGGAGTATAAACATTCAGTACTTC. It translates to CASSLNLQGSINIQYF. Supplemented by the reference TRBV13 and TRBJ2-4 proteins around the CDR3, the complete variable domain is AAGVIQSPRHLIKEKRETATLKCYPIPRHDTVYWYQQGPGQDPQFLISFYEKMQSDKGSIPDRFSAQQFSDYHSELNMSSLELGDSALYFCASSLNLQGSINIQYFGAGTRLSVL.